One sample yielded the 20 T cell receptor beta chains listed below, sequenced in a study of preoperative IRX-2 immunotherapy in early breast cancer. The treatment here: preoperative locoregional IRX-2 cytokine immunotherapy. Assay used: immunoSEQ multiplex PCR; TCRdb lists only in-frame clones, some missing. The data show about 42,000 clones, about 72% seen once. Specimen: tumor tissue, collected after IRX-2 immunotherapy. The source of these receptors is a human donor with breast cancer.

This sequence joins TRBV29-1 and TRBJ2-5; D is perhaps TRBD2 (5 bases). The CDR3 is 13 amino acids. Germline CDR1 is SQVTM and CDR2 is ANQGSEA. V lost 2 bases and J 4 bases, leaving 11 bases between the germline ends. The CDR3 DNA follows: TGCAGCGTTGAATATAGGGCGGGAGAGACCCAGTACTTC. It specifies CSVEYRAGETQYF.

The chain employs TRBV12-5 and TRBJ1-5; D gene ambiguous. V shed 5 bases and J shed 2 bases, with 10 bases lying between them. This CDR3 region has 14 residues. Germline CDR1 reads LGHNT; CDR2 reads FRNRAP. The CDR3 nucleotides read TGTGCTAGTGGTCAGGTAGGAGGCAATCAGCCCCAGCATTTT. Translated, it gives CASGQVGGNQPQHF.

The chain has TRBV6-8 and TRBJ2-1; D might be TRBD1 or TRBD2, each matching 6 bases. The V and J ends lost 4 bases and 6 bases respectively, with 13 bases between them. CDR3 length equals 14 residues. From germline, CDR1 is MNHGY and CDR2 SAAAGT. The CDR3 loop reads CASSWRGRGNEQFF. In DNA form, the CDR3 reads TGTGCCAGCAGTTGGAGGGGCAGGGGCAATGAGCAGTTCTTC.

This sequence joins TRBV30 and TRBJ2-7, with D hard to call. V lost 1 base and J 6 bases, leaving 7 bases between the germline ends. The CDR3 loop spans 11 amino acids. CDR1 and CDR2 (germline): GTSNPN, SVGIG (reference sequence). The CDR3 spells CAWSDGFEQYF. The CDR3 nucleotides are TGTGCCTGGAGTGATGGCTTCGAGCAGTACTTC.

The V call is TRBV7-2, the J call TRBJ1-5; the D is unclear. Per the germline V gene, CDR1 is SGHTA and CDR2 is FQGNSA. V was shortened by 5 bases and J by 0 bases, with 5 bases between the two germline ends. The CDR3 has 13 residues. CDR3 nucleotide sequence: TGTGCCAGCAGCCAGAGTAGCAATCAGCCCCAGCATTTT. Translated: CASSQSSNQPQHF.

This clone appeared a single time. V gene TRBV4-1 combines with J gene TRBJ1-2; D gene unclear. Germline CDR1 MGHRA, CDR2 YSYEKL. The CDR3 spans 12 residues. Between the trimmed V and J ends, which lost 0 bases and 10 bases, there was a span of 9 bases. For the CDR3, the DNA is TGCGCCAGCAGCCAAGACTCCGGACCCTACACCTTC. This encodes CASSQDSGPYTF.

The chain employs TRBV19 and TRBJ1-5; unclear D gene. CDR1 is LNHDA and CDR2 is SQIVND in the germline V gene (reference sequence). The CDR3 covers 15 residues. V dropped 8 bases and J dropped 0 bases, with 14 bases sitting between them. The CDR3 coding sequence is TGTGCCAGTCGCGAGGGTGGCTTTAGCAATCAGCCCCAGCATTTT. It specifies CASREGGFSNQPQHF.

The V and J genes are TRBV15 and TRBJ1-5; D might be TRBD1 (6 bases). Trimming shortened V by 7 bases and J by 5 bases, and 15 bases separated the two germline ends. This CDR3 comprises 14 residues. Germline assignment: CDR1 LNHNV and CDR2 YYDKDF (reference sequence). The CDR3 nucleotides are TGTGCCACCACCACAGGGAGGGCGGATCAGCCCCAGCATTTT. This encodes CATTTGRADQPQHF. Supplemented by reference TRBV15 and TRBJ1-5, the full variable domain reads DAMVIQNPRYQVTQFGKPVTLSCSQTLNHNVMYWYQQKSSQAPKLLFHYYDKDFNNEADTPDNFQSRRPNTSFCFLDIRSPGLGDTAMYLCATTTGRADQPQHFGDGTRLSIL.

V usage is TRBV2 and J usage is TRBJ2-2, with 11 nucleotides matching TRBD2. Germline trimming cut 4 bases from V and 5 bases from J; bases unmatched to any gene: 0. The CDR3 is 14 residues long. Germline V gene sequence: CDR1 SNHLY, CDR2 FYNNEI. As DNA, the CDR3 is TGTGCCAGCAGTGGACTAGCGGGAACCGGGGAGCTGTTTTTT. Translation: CASSGLAGTGELFF.

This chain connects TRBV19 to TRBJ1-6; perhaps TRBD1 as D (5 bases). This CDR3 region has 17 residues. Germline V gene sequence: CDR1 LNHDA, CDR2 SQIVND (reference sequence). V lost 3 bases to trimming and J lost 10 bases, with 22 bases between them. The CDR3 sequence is CASSIVAGKSAGSPLHF. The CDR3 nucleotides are TGTGCCAGTAGTATCGTGGCAGGGAAGTCGGCGGGATCACCCCTCCACTTT.

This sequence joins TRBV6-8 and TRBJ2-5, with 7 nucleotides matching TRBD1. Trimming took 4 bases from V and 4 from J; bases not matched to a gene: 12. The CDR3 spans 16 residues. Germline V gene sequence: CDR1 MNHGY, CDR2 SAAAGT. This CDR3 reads CASSSNRGRDRETQYF. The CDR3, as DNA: TGTGCCAGCAGTTCCAACAGGGGCAGGGACCGAGAGACCCAGTACTTC.

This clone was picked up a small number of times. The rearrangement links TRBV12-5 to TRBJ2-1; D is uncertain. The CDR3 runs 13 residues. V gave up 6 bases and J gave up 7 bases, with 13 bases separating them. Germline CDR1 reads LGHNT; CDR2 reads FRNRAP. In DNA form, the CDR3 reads TGTGCTAGTGGACCCCCCCTATCGAATGAGCAGTTCTTC. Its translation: CASGPPLSNEQFF.

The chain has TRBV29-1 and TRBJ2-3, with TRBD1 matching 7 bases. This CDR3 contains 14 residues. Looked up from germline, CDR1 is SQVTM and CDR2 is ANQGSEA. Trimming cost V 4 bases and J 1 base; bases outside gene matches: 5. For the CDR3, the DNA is TGCAGCGTTGTTGAGGGGGCGCGCACAGATACGCAGTATTTT. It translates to CSVVEGARTDTQYF.

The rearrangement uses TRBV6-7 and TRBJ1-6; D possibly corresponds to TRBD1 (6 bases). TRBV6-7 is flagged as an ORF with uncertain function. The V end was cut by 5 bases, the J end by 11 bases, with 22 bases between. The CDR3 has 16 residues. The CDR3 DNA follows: TGTGCCAGCAGTGAAGGGTACAGGGTTAGCAAGACACCCCTCCACTTT. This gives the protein CASSEGYRVSKTPLHF.

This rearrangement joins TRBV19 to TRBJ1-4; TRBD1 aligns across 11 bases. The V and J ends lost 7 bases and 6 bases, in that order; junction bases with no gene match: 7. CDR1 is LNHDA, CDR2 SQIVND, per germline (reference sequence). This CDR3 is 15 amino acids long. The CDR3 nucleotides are TGTGCCAGTAACATCGGACAGGGGGCGCATGAAAAACTGTTTTTT. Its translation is CASNIGQGAHEKLFF. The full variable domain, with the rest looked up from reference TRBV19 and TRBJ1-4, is DGGITQSPKYLFRKEGQNVTLSCEQNLNHDAMYWYRQDPGQGLRLIYYSQIVNDFQKGDIAEGYSVSREKKESFPLTVTSAQKNPTAFYLCASNIGQGAHEKLFFGSGTQLSVL.

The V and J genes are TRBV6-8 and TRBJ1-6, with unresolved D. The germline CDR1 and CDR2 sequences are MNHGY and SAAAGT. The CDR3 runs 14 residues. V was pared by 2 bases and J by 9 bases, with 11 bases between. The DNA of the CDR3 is TGTGCCAGCAGTTACAGGGAACCCCCTTCACCCCTCCACTTT. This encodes CASSYREPPSPLHF.

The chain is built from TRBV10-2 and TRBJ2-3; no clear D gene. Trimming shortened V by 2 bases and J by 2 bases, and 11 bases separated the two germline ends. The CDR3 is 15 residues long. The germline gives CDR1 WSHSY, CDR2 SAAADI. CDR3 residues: CASSERKTATDTQYF. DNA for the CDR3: TGCGCCAGCAGTGAGAGGAAGACCGCCACAGATACGCAGTATTTT.

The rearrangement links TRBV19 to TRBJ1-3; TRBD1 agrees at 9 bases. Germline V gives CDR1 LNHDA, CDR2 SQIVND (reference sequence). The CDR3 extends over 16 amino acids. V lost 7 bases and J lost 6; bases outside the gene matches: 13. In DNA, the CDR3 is TGTGCCAGTACCCCCTCCGGGACAGGGAATGAAAACACCATATATTTT. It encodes CASTPSGTGNENTIYF.

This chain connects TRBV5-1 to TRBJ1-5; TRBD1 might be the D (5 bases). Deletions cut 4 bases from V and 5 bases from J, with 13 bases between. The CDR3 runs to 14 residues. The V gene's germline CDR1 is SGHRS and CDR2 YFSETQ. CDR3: CASSPVGGDQPQHF. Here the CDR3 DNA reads TGCGCCAGCAGCCCGGTTGGGGGGGATCAGCCCCAGCATTTT.

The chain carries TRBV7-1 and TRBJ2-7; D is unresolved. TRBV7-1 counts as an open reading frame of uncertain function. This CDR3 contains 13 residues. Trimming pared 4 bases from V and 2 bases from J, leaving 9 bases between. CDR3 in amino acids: CASSLTGPYEQYF. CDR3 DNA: TGTGCCAGCAGCTTAACGGGTCCCTACGAGCAGTACTTC.